This T cell receptor beta chain was recorded in a study of monozygotic twins with inflammatory bowel disease. Blood samples of about 2.5 ml were drawn from every donor. Study-wide results and limits: With inverse Simpson as the measure, TCRbeta diversity was lower in IBD patients than in healthy co-twins. Sharing of clonotypes with others was lower in IBD patients than in healthy twins, and this was especially so with disease activity.

To note about this clonotype: The antigen is not known.

The CDR3 length is 13 residues. The quantity of total RNA per TCR library was about 3.5 ug. TCRdb re-called the 5' RACE reads, yielding one record per CDR3 amino acid sequence without DNA. The sample holds under 150,000 distinct CDR3 sequences. This clonotype was sampled from a human donor with ulcerative colitis or Crohn's disease, or a healthy co-twin of an affected twin (not recorded which). The rearrangement uses TRBV12-3 or TRBV12-4 and TRBJ2-1; TCRdb lists TRBD1, though no DNA is available to test this call. The material sequenced was blood. The CDR3 protein is CASSSLTGDEQFF.